The 14 T cell receptor beta chains in this list originate from one sample, sequenced in a study of technical replicates of blood from four donors. Sequencing was performed with immunoSEQ multiplex PCR; in TCRdb, only in-frame clones are kept and a portion is missing. The sample lists about 72,000 clones; around nine tenths were seen once. Sequenced sample: T cells isolated from PBMCs. The receptors were sampled from a human donor in good health.

This clone was seen a single time. This chain joins TRBV5-1 and TRBJ2-2, with TRBD1 identical over 8 bases. The V and J ends lost 0 bases and 9 bases, in that order; junction bases with no gene match: 7. The germline V gene has CDR1 SGHRS and CDR2 YFSETQ. CDR3 length equals 15 residues. Here the CDR3 DNA reads TGCGCCAGCAGCTTGGGGACAGGGTTTAGCAGGGAGCTGTTTTTT. Its protein is CASSLGTGFSRELFF.

The chain uses TRBV5-1 and TRBJ2-1, with TRBD2 identical over 7 bases. Germline assignment: CDR1 SGHRS and CDR2 YFSETQ. V lost 1 base, J lost 10 bases, and 8 bases stayed unmatched. This CDR3 spans 14 amino acids. The CDR3 spells CASSLTGGSGEQFF. CDR3 sequence (DNA): TGCGCCAGCAGCTTGACGGGAGGATCGGGGGAGCAGTTCTTC.

As DNA, the CDR3 is TGTGCCAGCAGCTTAGGACTTTACAATGAGCAGTTCTTC. Amino acid sequence: CASSLGLYNEQFF. The V call is TRBV7-2, the J call TRBJ2-1; D remains unclear. Germline assignment: CDR1 SGHTA and CDR2 FQGNSA. CDR3 size: 13 residues. Between the trimmed V and J ends, which lost 1 base and 4 bases, there was a span of 5 bases.

The V call is TRBV11-3, the J call TRBJ2-2, with D unclear. Deletions cut 3 bases from V and 8 bases from J, with 10 bases between. Per germline, CDR1 SGHNT and CDR2 YENEEA. The CDR3 length is 13 residues. The CDR3 sequence: CASSFPEAGELFF. The DNA for the CDR3 is TGTGCCAGCAGCTTCCCCGAGGCGGGGGAGCTGTTTTTT.

The table lists this clone with a count of one. The chain uses TRBV15 and TRBJ2-7; tentatively, D is TRBD2 (6 bases). Germline CDR1 and CDR2: LNHNV and YYDKDF (reference sequence). The V and J ends lost 5 bases and 7 bases respectively, with 24 bases between them. CDR3 length: 16 residues. DNA for the CDR3: TGTGCCACCAGCCGCACCCCCCGGGGGAAGATTTATGAGCAGTACTTC. It encodes CATSRTPRGKIYEQYF.

The chain has TRBV6-5 and TRBJ2-7; TRBD1 might be the D (5 bases). Germline V gene data show CDR1 as MNHEY and CDR2 as SVGAGI. The CDR3 contains 13 residues. V lost 7 bases and J 3 bases, leaving 13 bases between the germline ends. The CDR3 here is CASTLGQNYEQYF. The DNA for the CDR3 is TGTGCCAGCACGCTAGGACAAAACTACGAGCAGTACTTC.

The CDR3 sequence: CAWSDGAGNTIYF. As DNA, the CDR3 is TGTGCCTGGAGTGACGGGGCTGGAAACACCATATATTTT. The chain is built from TRBV30 and TRBJ1-3; D gene unclear. Germline CDR1 and CDR2: GTSNPN and SVGIG (reference sequence). V lost 1 base and J lost 2, with 6 bases in between. The CDR3 length is 13 residues.

This clone came up a few times. The chain employs TRBV6-1 and TRBJ1-1; D unresolved. The CDR3 totals 12 residues. Germline-derived CDR1 and CDR2 are MNHNS and SASEGT. V gave up 5 bases and J gave up 7 bases, with 11 bases separating them. CDR3 sequence reads: CASSSWGGEAFF. CDR3 nucleotide sequence: TGTGCCAGCAGTTCTTGGGGAGGTGAAGCTTTCTTT.

The rearrangement uses TRBV4-3 and TRBJ1-2; D not certain. The ends were cut back, 0 bases at V and 10 bases at J, with 12 bases in the middle. CDR3 length equals 13 residues. Germline V gene lookup returns CDR1 LGHNA and CDR2 YSLEER. In nucleotides, the CDR3 is TGCGCCAGCAGCCAAGATCTAGGCTTTTACTACACCTTC. Translation gives CASSQDLGFYYTF.

This clone was observed a few times. This chain joins TRBV25-1 and TRBJ1-2; D unclear. Germline values: CDR1 MGHDK, CDR2 SYGVNS. The ends were cut back, 9 bases at V and 7 bases at J, with 9 bases in the middle. The CDR3 is 10 residues long. Written as DNA, the CDR3 is TGTGCCAGTCTAGGGAGTGGCTACACCTTC. Protein: CASLGSGYTF.

The chain has TRBV6-5 and TRBJ1-2; D is unclear. There are 15 residues in the CDR3. CDR1 and CDR2 (germline): MNHEY, SVGAGI. With 0 bases removed from V and 6 bases from J, the gap between germline ends came to 14 bases. The CDR3 DNA is TGTGCCAGCAGTTACTCCCTAAGCGGAAGCCATGGCTACACCTTC. As protein: CASSYSLSGSHGYTF.

The V and J genes are TRBV6-1 and TRBJ2-7; D uncertain. Germline assignment: CDR1 MNHNS and CDR2 SASEGT. This CDR3 region has 13 residues. V dropped 5 bases and J dropped 7 bases, with 15 bases sitting between them. As DNA, the CDR3 is TGTGCCAGCAGTTGGGCAGGCGTTCGTGAGCAGTACTTC. This gives the protein CASSWAGVREQYF.

The rearrangement links TRBV9 to TRBJ2-5; the match to TRBD1 covers 9 bases. This CDR3 region has 12 residues. Unmatched junction bases numbered 5, after V lost 0 bases and J lost 14 bases. Germline CDR1 is SGDLS and CDR2 is YYNGEE. The DNA for the CDR3 is TGTGCCAGCAGCGTAGCTGGACAGGGGAAATACTTC. Protein: CASSVAGQGKYF. The full variable domain, in which reference TRBV9 and TRBJ2-5 provide the parts outside the CDR3, is DSGVTQTPKHLITATGQRVTLRCSPRSGDLSVYWYQQSLDQGLQFLIQYYNGEERAKGNILERFSAQQFPDLHSELNLSSLELGDSALYFCASSVAGQGKYFGPGTRLLVL.

V and J are TRBV6-6 and TRBJ2-7; the D gene is possibly TRBD2 (6 bases). In germline, CDR1 is MNHNY, CDR2 SVGAGI (reference sequence). This CDR3 spans 12 amino acids. V was cut by 7 bases and J by 7 bases, with 14 bases left in between. Written as DNA, the CDR3 is TGTGCCAGCACCAGCATCGGGGGAGAGCAGTACTTC. Protein sequence: CASTSIGGEQYF.